The next 15 T cell receptor beta chains were all read from a single sample in a study of shared clonotypes between healthy human individuals. Assay used: immunoSEQ multiplex PCR; TCRdb lists only in-frame clones, some missing. Of millions of clones listed, about 95% are singletons. Only CD45RO-negative cells positively selected for CCR7 counted as naive CD8 cells, so terminally differentiated effector memory CD45RA+ cells were excluded. The sequenced sample consisted of naive CD8+ T cells sorted from blood. Receptors originate from a man between 18 and 35 years old in good health.

The rearrangement uses TRBV7-9 and TRBJ2-5; 11 bases agree with TRBD2. Trimming took 5 bases from V and 2 from J; bases not matched to a gene: 7. The CDR3 covers 16 residues. Germline V gene data show CDR1 as SEHNR and CDR2 as FQNEAQ (reference sequence). The CDR3 loop reads CASSRTSGSPQETQYF. The CDR3 region has the DNA TGTGCCAGCAGCCGGACTAGCGGGTCTCCGCAAGAGACCCAGTACTTC.

As to this clone: One end of the junction varies from germline; a read error may be responsible. The chain's CDR3 is CASSSPGLAENTDTQYF. CDR3 DNA sequence: TGTGCTAGCAGCTCCCCGGGACTAGCGGAGAACACAGATACGCAGTATTTT. The rearrangement links TRBV7-7 to TRBJ2-3; 11 bases align to TRBD2. The germline V gene has CDR1 SSHAT and CDR2 FNYEAQ (reference sequence). The length of the CDR3 is 17 residues.

The chain uses TRBV28 and TRBJ2-1; D uncertain. This CDR3 comprises 10 residues. V was pared by 1 base and J by 8 bases, with 0 bases between. Germline values: CDR1 MDHEN, CDR2 SYDVKM. The CDR3 bases are TGTGCCAGCAGTTTATATGAGCAGTTCTTC. This codes for CASSLYEQFF.

This chain connects TRBV4-1 to TRBJ2-1; D unclear. This CDR3 region has 13 residues. Germline V CDR1 and CDR2: MGHRA, YSYEKL. Trimming removed 4 bases from V and 8 bases from J, with 12 bases in between. CDR3 in DNA: TGCGCCAGCAGCCTCCACCCACAATATGAGCAGTTCTTC. This gives the protein CASSLHPQYEQFF.

The table lists this clone with a count of one. CDR3 loop: CASSPVAGRAYEQYF. The DNA for the CDR3 is TGTGCCAGCAGCCCCGTCGCCGGGAGAGCGTACGAGCAGTACTTC. The chain employs TRBV11-2 and TRBJ2-7; a possible D gene is TRBD2 (6 bases). Looked up from germline, CDR1 is SGHAT and CDR2 is FQNNGV. CDR3 length equals 15 residues. Deletions cut 5 bases from V and 4 bases from J, with 18 bases between.

CDR3 nucleotides: TGTGCCAGCAGCAACGGACTAGCGGGAGTTGGAGAGACCCAGTACTTC. Residues: CASSNGLAGVGETQYF. The J gene is TRBJ2-5, the V gene TRBV5-4; 13 nucleotides align to TRBD2. The length of the CDR3 is 16 residues. After removal of 4 bases from V and 4 bases from J, the junction contained 7 bases not matched to a gene. Germline loops: CDR1 SGHNT, CDR2 YYREEE (reference sequence). The variable domain in full, completed from reference TRBV5-4 and TRBJ2-5, reads ETGVTQSPTHLIKTRGQQVTLRCSSQSGHNTVSWYQQALGQGPQFIFQYYREEENGRGNFPPRFSGLQFPNYSSELNVNALELDDSALYLCASSNGLAGVGETQYFGPGTRLLVL.

V gene TRBV30 combines with J gene TRBJ2-1, with 7 bases fitting TRBD2. Germline V gene data show CDR1 as GTSNPN and CDR2 as SVGIG (reference sequence). This CDR3 has 14 residues. Losses at the gene ends were 0 bases for V and 3 bases for J; bases not matched to a gene: 2. The DNA of the CDR3 is TGTGCCTGGAGTGTTTGGGGGGGCTACAATGAGCAGTTCTTC. Its translation: CAWSVWGGYNEQFF.

This chain uses TRBV4-1 with TRBJ2-7, with 8 positions matching TRBD2. V was pared by 4 bases and J by 4 bases, with 15 bases of the junction left unmatched. Germline CDR1 is MGHRA and CDR2 is YSYEKL. This CDR3 is 17 amino acids long. In nucleotides, the CDR3 is TGCGCCAGCAGCCCGCGCTCTGGAACGGGGGGGAGGTACGAGCAGTACTTC. Protein sequence: CASSPRSGTGGRYEQYF.

The chain is built from TRBV4-2 and TRBJ2-1; D ambiguous. CDR1 LGHNA and CDR2 YNFKEQ come from the germline V gene. The V gene lost 0 bases and the J gene lost 10 bases, with 4 bases spanning the gap. This CDR3 region has 11 residues. The CDR3 DNA reads as TGTGCCAGCAGCCAAGAGGGCGAGCAGTTCTTC. Its translation is CASSQEGEQFF.

The chain couples TRBV19 to TRBJ1-5; 9 nucleotides agree with TRBD1. CDR1 and CDR2 from the germline V gene are LNHDA and SQIVND (reference sequence). The CDR3 runs to 16 residues. Trimming cost V 4 bases and J 3 bases; bases outside gene matches: 7. The DNA of the CDR3 is TGTGCCAGTAGTAAGGGACAGGGCTACTACAATCAGCCCCAGCATTTT. Its protein is CASSKGQGYYNQPQHF.

This clone appeared once. J is TRBJ2-4 and V is TRBV13; D is unresolved. The CDR3 consists of 12 residues. V was pared by 5 bases and J by 1 base, with 3 bases between. The germline V gene has CDR1 PRHDT and CDR2 FYEKMQ (reference sequence). CDR3 amino acids: CASSGAKNIQYF. CDR3 DNA sequence: TGTGCCAGCAGCGGGGCCAAAAACATTCAGTACTTC.

The gene calls are TRBV11-2 and TRBJ2-7; D unresolved. Trimming cost V 3 bases and J 3 bases, with 9 bases left between them. Germline values: CDR1 SGHAT, CDR2 FQNNGV. The CDR3 sequence is 13 residues long. In DNA, the CDR3 is TGTGCCAGCAGCTTCACGACTGACTACGAGCAGTACTTC. Its translation is CASSFTTDYEQYF.

The V and J genes are TRBV5-5 and TRBJ2-7; no reliable D call. The CDR3 is made up of 14 amino acids. The germline CDR1 and CDR2 sequences are SGHKS and YYEKEE (reference sequence). Trimming took off 2 bases at V and 4 bases at J, with 13 bases between the two ends. The CDR3 sequence: CASSLISSAYEQYF. DNA of the CDR3: TGTGCCAGCAGCTTAATTTCTTCCGCTTACGAGCAGTACTTC.

This sequence joins TRBV7-8 and TRBJ2-7; D is undetermined. Germline-derived CDR1 and CDR2 are SGHVS and FQNEAQ. Trimming cost V 5 bases and J 3 bases, with 11 bases left between them. The CDR3 is made up of 13 amino acids. The CDR3 loop reads CASSPGPYYEQYF. The CDR3 coding sequence is TGTGCCAGCAGCCCCGGGCCCTACTACGAGCAGTACTTC.

The chain uses TRBV6-1 and TRBJ1-3; D uncertain. The germline CDR1 and CDR2 sequences are MNHNS and SASEGT. The CDR3 covers 16 residues. The ends were cut back, 0 bases at V and 0 bases at J, with 9 bases in the middle. This chain's CDR3 is CASSEAWSLSGNTIYF. CDR3 coding DNA: TGTGCCAGCAGTGAAGCGTGGTCCCTCTCTGGAAACACCATATATTTT.